These 10 T cell receptor beta chains originate from one sample sequenced in a study of CD8+ T cells in alopecia areata. Extraction of RNA preceded its reverse transcription into cDNA, which served as the sequencing template. TCRdb's table, derived via immunoSEQ multiplex PCR, lists solely in-frame clones and lacks some. The sample is made up of roughly 110,000 clones, none counted only once. The sequencing sample was made of lesional skin. The receptor set was obtained from a C3H/HeJ mouse with alopecia areata. This strain's MHC haplotype is H2-k.

In its sample, this clone was seen a few times. DNA and listed protein disagree at residue 11, so the protein shown here was translated from the DNA. Gene names and germline refer to mouse. The observed sequence ends 3 residues before the CDR3 terminus, with the missing tail filled in from the germline J gene. The chain links TRBV17 to TRBJ1-3; D perhaps matches TRBD1 (6 bases). The CDR3 spans 14 residues. V lost 3 bases and J lost 2, with 8 bases in between. Germline V gene data show CDR1 as MNHDT and CDR2 as YYDKIL. CDR3 sequence reads: CASSRQGTGNTLYF. The covered CDR3 bases are TGTGCTAGCAGTAGGCAGGGGACTGGAAATACG. Combining the CDR3 with reference TRBV17 and TRBJ1-3 gives the whole variable domain DTTVKQNPRYKLARVGKPVNLICSQTMNHDTMYWYQKKPNQAPKLLLFYYDKILNREADTFEKFQSSRPNNSFCSLYIGSAGLEYSAMYLCASSRQGTGNTLYFGEGSRLIVV.

This clone came up many times. Genes and germline come from the mouse. The observed sequence ends 4 residues before the CDR3 terminus, with the missing tail filled in from the germline J gene. This sample also contains other DNA sequences that code for the same CDR3. This sequence joins TRBV13-3 and TRBJ2-1; maybe TRBD2 (5 bases). The V end lost 5 bases, the J end lost 3 bases, and 6 bases lay between the germline ends. The CDR3 covers 12 residues. CDR1 is NNHDY, CDR2 SYVADS, per germline. The CDR3 protein is CASSLGYAEQFF. The sequenced CDR3 bases are TGTGCCAGCAGCCTGGGCTATGCT.

This clone was counted many times. The gene names here belong to mouse. The read comes to an end 4 residues before the CDR3 does, leaving the germline J gene to fill in the end. The sample carries other DNA sequences with the same CDR3. The rearrangement links TRBV13-3 to TRBJ2-7; 8 nucleotides line up with TRBD2. Per germline, CDR1 NNHDY and CDR2 SYVADS. The CDR3 has 13 amino acids. The sequenced CDR3 bases are TGTGCCAGCAGTGATAGGGACTGGTAT. This encodes CASSDRDWY. Given in full, the CDR3 is CASSDRDWYEQYF.

In this sample, this clone turned up many times. Each gene name is a mouse one. From the germline J gene comes the end of the CDR3, since the read stops 4 residues before it. This chain links TRBV13-3 with TRBJ1-2; TRBD1 is a possible D gene (6 bases). The CDR3 is 14 residues long. Germline values: CDR1 NNHDY, CDR2 SYVADS. The V end was cut by 3 bases, the J end by 1 base, with 10 bases between. The CDR3 reads CASSGPGQNSDYTF. The part of the CDR3 DNA that was read is TGTGCCAGCAGTGGACCGGGACAAAACTCC.

In its sample, this clone was seen many times. Gene labels here are mouse ones. Coverage ceases 4 residues before the CDR3 finishes, and the germline J gene fills in the end. The chain has TRBV13-3 and TRBJ2-7, with TRBD1 matching 8 bases. This CDR3 is 14 amino acids long. J gave up 0 bases and V 9 bases, and 8 bases lay outside the gene matches. Germline CDR1 is NNHDY and CDR2 is SYVADS. The CDR3: CATLGQESSYEQYF. The sequenced part of the CDR3 DNA is TGTGCCACCCTGGGACAGGAGAGCTCCTAT.

This clone was found a few times. Germline and genes here are mouse. The CDR3 end falls 4 residues outside the read, so it is completed with the germline J gene. The gene calls are TRBV19 and TRBJ2-1, with 7 bases fitting TRBD1. The CDR3 loop spans 13 amino acids. Germline V lookup: CDR1 FNHDT, CDR2 SITEND (reference sequence). J gave up 4 bases and V 4 bases, and 2 bases lay outside the gene matches. Here the CDR3 reads CASSSQGYAEQFF. CDR3 bases read: TGTGCCAGCAGTTCACAGGGGTATGCT.

This clone was seen many times. Each gene name is a mouse one. The read halts 4 residues ahead of the CDR3 end, with the missing end drawn from the germline J gene. The chain uses TRBV13-3 and TRBJ2-7, with 7 bases lining up with TRBD2. Germline CDR1 NNHDY, CDR2 SYVADS. This CDR3 has 13 residues. The CDR3 here is CASRTGLAYEQYF. CDR3 bases read: TGTGCCAGCAGAACAGGACTGGCTTAT.

This clone was seen more than once but under ten times. Gene and germline names: mouse. The read ends 4 residues shy of where the CDR3 ends; the end is completed using the germline J gene. The chain employs TRBV1 and TRBJ2-1; TRBD1 agrees at 8 bases. There are 16 residues in the CDR3. Germline CDR1 and CDR2: NSQYPW and LRSPGD (reference sequence). With V trimmed by 0 bases and J by 4 bases, 5 bases remained unmatched. CDR3 bases read: TGCACCTGCAGTGCAGATAGGAGACAGGGGTATGCT. Encoded protein: CTCSADRRQGYA. The entire CDR3 reads CTCSADRRQGYAEQFF.

This clone was counted only a few times. At residue 12, TCRdb's protein is not the same as the translated DNA, so the protein here was read from the DNA. The gene names given are mouse names. The read finishes 3 residues shy of the CDR3 end, and the germline J gene is used to complete it. The genes are TRBV13-3 and TRBJ1-6; D is ambiguous. TRBJ1-6 falls under the ORF class, with uncertain function. This CDR3 region has 15 residues. The germline gives CDR1 NNHDY, CDR2 SYVADS. Trimming removed 2 bases at V and 3 bases at J, with 9 bases between. The CDR3 loop is CASSEAGLYNSPLYF. CDR3 DNA, as far as it was read: TGTGCCAGCAGTGAGGCAGGCCTCTATAATTCGCCC.

As concerns this clone: Here the gene names and germline are mouse. The CDR3 loop reads CASSATGTDYTF. The sequenced CDR3 bases are TGTGCCAGCAGTGCCACAGGGACC. The V and J genes are TRBV13-3 and TRBJ1-2; D is perhaps TRBD1 (6 bases). The CDR3 extends 4 residues past the end of the read, so its final part is completed from the germline J gene. Germline V gene data show CDR1 as NNHDY and CDR2 as SYVADS. The CDR3 has 12 amino acids.